Sequencing of this T cell receptor beta chain was carried out in a study of blood T cell repertoires in COVID-19 (dated by TCRdb to between 2020 and 2021). Concerning the study at large: The collaborator samples originated in the United States, Italy and Spain and spanned the acute and convalescent phases of COVID-19. Sample metadata almost always included a de-identified subject ID, COVID-19 status, age in years and sex. The samples were drawn from two sources: the first 160 participants of the ongoing ImmuneRACE study, and over 950 subjects contributed by 6 global collaborators. Subjects who had been exposed to COVID-19, were actively infected with it, or had recovered from it provided the deeply sampled blood TCRbeta repertoires that made up the dataset. Where available, HLA class I and class II types were taken from metadata supplied by the sample provider and were not determined by assay-based typing. A freely available public database, intended as a resource for researchers studying the immune response to SARS-CoV-2, is where the repertoires were released. The prospective study material was composed of cDNA or gDNA derived from T cells, B-cell-depleted T cells, or PBMCs.

The immunoSEQ Assay, a bias-controlled multiplex PCR, was used to amplify TCRbeta CDR3 regions from genomic DNA. Per the authors' processing: Within the assay, amplification of reference gene primers was used to estimate how many nucleated cells each sample contained. To quantify the absolute abundance of each unique TCRbeta CDR3 rearrangement, sequence reads were collapsed and filtered. For each sample, productive Simpson clonality was calculated by taking the square root of Simpson's diversity index across productive rearrangements. Here the immuneACCESS table is served through TCRdb, limited to in-frame sequences with V and J called. Missing clones are a known gap in these copies; in checked studies unresolved V genes cover under half, and the rest lacks a known reason. Clonal size and the V and J genes are those of that table, whereas D and trimming came from the DNA. This sample holds about 15,000 clones; approximately 85% were observed only once. The ten largest clones represent 30% to 35% of the sample.

The study at large found these results: How much clinical and demographic metadata was included differed by source and by participant, and the metadata was provided uncurated.

Collaborating institutions collected whole blood in K2EDTA tubes following their own protocols. For TCRbeta analysis, collaborators shipped samples as frozen whole blood, isolated PBMCs, or DNA extracted from either of those sample types. The germline V end is reduced by 5 bases and the J end by 3 bases; junction bases left unmatched: 4. From its cysteine to its phenylalanine, the CDR3 spans 14 amino acids. Just the 42-base CDR3 DNA is kept, in frame starting at base 1. As encoded in the germline V gene, CDR1 is SNHLY while CDR2 is FYNNEI. In the case of this clone: The clone's antigen remains unknown. No qualities accompany the bases; no much larger clone lies one base away.

Rearrangement joined TRBV2 to TRBJ1-5, with 7 middle bases fitting TRBD1. The material sequenced was peripheral blood. This TCR derives from a man in his sixties or seventies in a cohort sampled during active COVID-19. In nucleotide form, the sequence is TGTGCCAGCAGTACGGGACAGCCCAATCAGCCCCAGCATTTT. Its coded protein is CASSTGQPNQPQHF.